This T cell receptor beta chain was found in a study of cytomegalovirus exposure and HLA in healthy donors. Notes on the study in general: Cytomegalovirus-associated status was assigned to roughly 160 TCR beta chains.

This CDR3 is built from 14 residues. V was clipped by 0 bases and J by 4 bases, with 10 bases between them. Germline CDR1 MGHRA, CDR2 YSYEKL. Comment on this clone: Its matching antigen is unknown.

The table came from immunoSEQ multiplex PCR; TCRdb's copy has only in-frame clones and leaves some out. The profile shows about 200,000 clones, just over 85% of them singletons. This clonotype was obtained from a young woman in good health and CMV-seronegative. This chain links TRBV4-1 with TRBJ2-7, with D possibly matching TRBD2 (6 bases). The material sequenced was PBMCs. CDR3 bases: TGCGCCAGCAGCCAAGAGGGACTTTTATACGAGCAGTACTTC. It is translated as CASSQEGLLYEQYF.